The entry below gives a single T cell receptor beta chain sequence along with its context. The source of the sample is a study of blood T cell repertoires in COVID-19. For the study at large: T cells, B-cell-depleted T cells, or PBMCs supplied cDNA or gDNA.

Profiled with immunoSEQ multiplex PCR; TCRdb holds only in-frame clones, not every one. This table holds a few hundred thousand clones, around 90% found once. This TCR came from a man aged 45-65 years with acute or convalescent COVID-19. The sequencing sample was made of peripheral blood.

CDR3 bases: TGCGCCAGCAGTCCCTCAGGGGCGTACGAGCAGTACTTC. Residues: CASSPSGAYEQYF. J is TRBJ2-7 and V is TRBV5-1, with D perhaps matching TRBD1 (6 bases). The CDR3 has 13 residues. Trimming took 5 bases from V and 4 from J, leaving 13 bases between them. CDR1 SGHRS and CDR2 YFSETQ come from the germline V gene. Variable domain in full (rest from reference TRBV5-1 and TRBJ2-7): KAGVTQTPRYLIKTRGQQVTLSCSPISGHRSVSWYQQTPGQGLQFLFEYFSETQRNKGNFPGRFSGRQFSNSRSEMNVSTLELGDSALYLCASSPSGAYEQYFGPGTRLTVT.